These T cell receptor beta chains were read from a single sample in a study of T cell changes during pregnancy in multiple sclerosis. TCRdb's table, derived via immunoSEQ multiplex PCR, lists solely in-frame clones and lacks some. The top ten hold approximately 1.5% of the sample, which has some 70,000 clones, around nine tenths seen once. Specimen: peripheral blood, collected in the third trimester of pregnancy. The origin of the receptors is a female donor with multiple sclerosis, enrolled in a pregnancy study. Both conserved end residues are part of each CDR3. The D gene is left open where the match is weak. Clone size is given for some rows only: seen once, a few or many times, or a class if the clone is expanded.

D: -; V: TRBV6-5; size: -; J: TRBJ2-6; DNA: TGTGCCAGCAGTCGACCAGGGGTCGGGGCCAACGTCCTGACTTTC; CDR3: CASSRPGVGANVLTF
D: -; V: TRBV5-4; size: few; J: TRBJ1-2; DNA: TGTGCCAGCAGCTTCCGGGAGCAGATCTATGGCTACACCTTC; CDR3: CASSFREQIYGYTF
D: TRBD2; V: TRBV6-6; size: -; J: TRBJ2-1; DNA: TGTGCCAGCAGGGAAACTAGCGGGGCTTGGAATGAGCAGTTCTTC; CDR3: CASRETSGAWNEQFF
D: -; V: TRBV6-1; size: -; J: TRBJ1-2; DNA: TGTGCCAGCAGTGAGCTGAGGCTTGCCTATGGCTACACCTTC; CDR3: CASSELRLAYGYTF
D: -; V: TRBV6-5; size: -; J: TRBJ1-2; DNA: TGTGCCAGCGCAGGGGACATTGCCTATGGCTACACCTTC; CDR3: CASAGDIAYGYTF
D: -; V: TRBV30; size: -; J: TRBJ2-7; DNA: TGTGCCTGGAGTGTACTTGGACAATGGAACCCGAGCTCCTACGAGCAGTACTTC; CDR3: CAWSVLGQWNPSSYEQYF
D: TRBD2; V: TRBV6-1; size: -; J: TRBJ2-5; DNA: TGTGCCAGCCGGAGTAGCGGGAGTCGAGAGACCCAGTACTTC; CDR3: CASRSSGSRETQYF
D: TRBD1; V: TRBV4-1; size: -; J: TRBJ1-5; DNA: TGCGCCAGCAGCCAAGAGGGACAGTTCAATCAGCCCCAGCATTTT; CDR3: CASSQEGQFNQPQHF
D: TRBD1; V: TRBV6-5; size: -; J: TRBJ1-4; DNA: TGTGCCAGCAGCCGGGGACAGGGGAATGAAAAACTGTTTTTT; CDR3: CASSRGQGNEKLFF
D: -; V: TRBV30; size: -; J: TRBJ1-1; DNA: TGTGCCTGGAGGGGGCAGGGGAACACTGAAGCTTTCTTT; CDR3: CAWRGQGNTEAFF
D: -; V: TRBV2; size: once; J: TRBJ2-3; DNA: TGTGCCAGCAGCTCCGGAGATACGCAGTATTTT; CDR3: CASSSGDTQYF
D: TRBD1; V: TRBV7-9; size: -; J: TRBJ1-1; DNA: TGTGCCAGCTTTCCAGACAGGGAGGATGAAGCTTTCTTT; CDR3: CASFPDREDEAFF
D: -; V: TRBV23-1; size: once; J: TRBJ2-5; DNA: TGCGCCAGCAGTCGACGACTTGGCGATGTGTACCAAGAGACCCAGTACTTC; CDR3: CASSRRLGDVYQETQYF
D: -; V: TRBV6-1; size: -; J: TRBJ2-3; DNA: TGTGCCAGCAGCGTGACTAGGATGAGCACAGATACGCAGTATTTT; CDR3: CASSVTRMSTDTQYF
D: -; V: TRBV6-5; size: -; J: TRBJ1-2; DNA: TGTGCCAGCAGGCCCTTGATGAGTACCGGCTACACCTTC; CDR3: CASRPLMSTGYTF
D: TRBD1; V: TRBV10-2; size: -; J: TRBJ1-3; DNA: TGCGCCAGCAGAAGGGACAGCCTTTCCTCTGGAAACACCATATATTTT; CDR3: CASRRDSLSSGNTIYF
D: -; V: TRBV2; size: -; J: TRBJ2-7; DNA: TGTGCCAGCAGTGAAGAGCAGGAGGCCTACGAGCAGTACTTC; CDR3: CASSEEQEAYEQYF
D: TRBD2; V: TRBV7-3; size: -; J: TRBJ2-1; DNA: TGTGCCAGCAGCTCGGGGGGGCCTTACAATGAGCAGTTCTTC; CDR3: CASSSGGPYNEQFF
D: TRBD2; V: TRBV2; size: -; J: TRBJ2-2; DNA: TGTGCCAGCACCGGGACTAGCGGGAAGGAGGGGGAGCTGTTTTTT; CDR3: CASTGTSGKEGELFF
D: -; V: TRBV2; size: -; J: TRBJ2-5; DNA: TGTGCCAGCAGTGTTTTAGATGGTGCGGGGGAGACCCAGTACTTC; CDR3: CASSVLDGAGETQYF
D: -; V: TRBV18; size: few; J: TRBJ2-3; DNA: TGTGCCAGCTCACCAACCCGGGTAACAGATACGCAGTATTTT; CDR3: CASSPTRVTDTQYF
D: -; V: TRBV10-3; size: -; J: TRBJ1-1; DNA: TGTGCCATCAGTGAGTCGAAGTCGGTGGGGGCAGAAGCTTTCTTT; CDR3: CAISESKSVGAEAFF
D: -; V: TRBV7-9; size: -; J: TRBJ1-3; DNA: TGTGCCAGCAGCTTAAGGAATTGGAGGAACACCATATATTTT; CDR3: CASSLRNWRNTIYF
D: -; V: TRBV29-1; size: -; J: TRBJ2-2; DNA: TGCAGCGTTTTCCCCACAACAGGGGAGCTGTTTTTT; CDR3: CSVFPTTGELFF
D: -; V: TRBV5-4; size: -; J: TRBJ2-7; DNA: TGTGCCAGCAGCTTGAACGGGGAGGACTACGAGCAGTACTTC; CDR3: CASSLNGEDYEQYF
D: -; V: TRBV7-6; size: -; J: TRBJ2-7; DNA: TGTGCCAGCAGCTTAGAGGCCAGCCCTCCTAGGGAGCAGTACTTC; CDR3: CASSLEASPPREQYF
D: TRBD2; V: TRBV6-5; size: once; J: TRBJ2-7; DNA: TGTGCCAGCAGTTACTCTAGCGGGGGTAGCTCCTACGAGCAGTACTTC; CDR3: CASSYSSGGSSYEQYF
D: -; V: TRBV10-3; size: -; J: TRBJ2-3; DNA: TGTGCCATCAGTGACACTAGGGACACAGATACGCAGTATTTT; CDR3: CAISDTRDTDTQYF
D: -; V: TRBV5-1; size: -; J: TRBJ1-2; DNA: TGCGCCAGCAGCCCCGACCCAGGGAATGGCTACACCTTC; CDR3: CASSPDPGNGYTF
D: TRBD2; V: TRBV4-3; size: -; J: TRBJ2-5; DNA: TGCGCCAGCAGCCAAGCCCTAGCGGGACTCCAAGAGACCCAGTACTTC; CDR3: CASSQALAGLQETQYF
D: TRBD1; V: TRBV4-3; size: -; J: TRBJ1-2; DNA: TGCGCCAGCAGCCAAGTGGGGGCAGGGGGACCATTCTATGGCTACACCTTC; CDR3: CASSQVGAGGPFYGYTF
D: TRBD1; V: TRBV19; size: -; J: TRBJ1-4; DNA: TGTGCCAGTAGCTCGGAGTTTGGTCAGGGGGCAGGTAATGAAAAACTGTTTTTT; CDR3: CASSSEFGQGAGNEKLFF
D: -; V: TRBV5-6; size: -; J: TRBJ2-6; DNA: TGTGCCAGCAGCTTTTACGGCTCTGGGGCCAACGTCCTGACTTTC; CDR3: CASSFYGSGANVLTF
D: TRBD2; V: TRBV11-2; size: -; J: TRBJ2-7; DNA: TGTGCCAGCAGCTTAGCCTCTAGCGGGAGTATCTACGAGCAGTACTTC; CDR3: CASSLASSGSIYEQYF
D: -; V: TRBV30; size: -; J: TRBJ1-6; DNA: TGTGCCTGGAGAGCTTACTCAATCCTCCACTTT; CDR3: CAWRAYSILHF
D: TRBD1; V: TRBV7-8; size: -; J: TRBJ2-1; DNA: TGTGCCAGCAGTGGGGACAGCTCCTACAATGAGCAGTTCTTC; CDR3: CASSGDSSYNEQFF
D: -; V: TRBV9; size: -; J: TRBJ2-2; DNA: TGTGCCAGCAGCGTAGCAAACGGGGAGCTGTTTTTT; CDR3: CASSVANGELFF
D: TRBD1; V: TRBV6-1; size: -; J: TRBJ1-4; DNA: TGTGCCAGCAGCCTCGGGACAGCAACTAATGAAAAACTGTTTTTT; CDR3: CASSLGTATNEKLFF
D: -; V: TRBV7-2; size: -; J: TRBJ2-3; DNA: TGTGCCAGCAGCTCGAGGCGGCGGAACGACTACACAGATACGCAGTATTTT; CDR3: CASSSRRRNDYTDTQYF
D: -; V: TRBV2; size: -; J: TRBJ1-5; DNA: TGTGCCAGCAGCCCCCAGGGACAGCCCCAGCATTTT; CDR3: CASSPQGQPQHF
D: -; V: TRBV7-2; size: -; J: TRBJ2-4; DNA: TGTGCGATCAGGGGTGGGAACATTCAGTACTTC; CDR3: CAIRGGNIQYF
D: -; V: TRBV5-1; size: -; J: TRBJ2-7; DNA: TGCGCCAGCAGCCCCTGGACAGCAGCCTACGAGCAGTACTTC; CDR3: CASSPWTAAYEQYF
D: -; V: TRBV30; size: -; J: TRBJ1-1; DNA: TGTGCCTGGACTGGAGACACTGAAGCTTTCTTT; CDR3: CAWTGDTEAFF
D: TRBD1; V: TRBV6-5; size: -; J: TRBJ1-2; DNA: TGTGTGACAGGGAACTATGGCTACACCTTC; CDR3: CVTGNYGYTF
D: -; V: TRBV19; size: -; J: TRBJ1-5; DNA: TGTGCCAGTAGTATGGGGCAGAATTATCAGCCCCAGCATTTT; CDR3: CASSMGQNYQPQHF
D: -; V: TRBV7-9; size: -; J: TRBJ2-7; DNA: TGTGCCAGCAGCTTAAGTAACGTGGGGGGATACGAGCAGTACTTC; CDR3: CASSLSNVGGYEQYF